This T cell receptor (beta chain) originates from a study of cytomegalovirus exposure and HLA in healthy donors. Study results and limitations: In vitro, three CMV-associated chains proved specific for CMV antigens.

About this clone itself: Its antigen remains unidentified.

Sequencing used immunoSEQ multiplex PCR; TCRdb keeps in-frame clones, though not all of them. The sample has 150,000 to 200,000 clones; about 82% are singletons. The validation cohort, a group of 120 or so subjects, included the donors and was separate from the approximately 680-subject first cohort. The CDR3 contains 13 residues. In germline, CDR1 is SGHNT, CDR2 YENEEA. Trimming pared 3 bases from V and 10 bases from J, leaving 13 bases between. The rearrangement uses TRBV11-3 and TRBJ2-1; D might be TRBD1 (6 bases). This TCR was sampled from a woman between 18 and 30 years old in good health and CMV-seronegative. Sample: PBMCs. The CDR3 loop reads CASSFYRAREQFF. CDR3 DNA: TGTGCCAGCAGCTTTTACAGGGCGAGGGAGCAGTTCTTC.